The T cell receptor (beta chain) described here comes from a study of T-cell reconstitution after alpha-beta-depleted transplantation in children. As it was prepared, the TCRbeta library received unique molecular identifiers. TCRdb re-called the PCR reads through MiXCR, storing one row per CDR3 protein. The sample carries 200,000 to 250,000 distinct CDR3 sequences, around 9.5% recorded once. In this sample, this clonotype turned up a few times. This CDR3 is 16 amino acids long. Germline lookup yields CDR1 MNHEY and CDR2 SVGEGT. Trimming at V came to 7 bases and at J to 7 bases, leaving 15 bases not matched to a gene.

This receptor was obtained from a human donor who donated a stem cell graft to a child with acute lymphoblastic leukemia. The sample in question was PBMCs from the stem cell graft donor, obtained from the stem cell graft. The J gene is TRBJ1-5, the V gene TRBV6-2 or TRBV6-3, with 8 bases matching TRBD1. This CDR3 is CASTNLDGTGGQPQHF. The CDR3 DNA follows: TGTGCCAGCACCAACCTCGACGGGACAGGCGGGCAGCCCCAGCATTTT.